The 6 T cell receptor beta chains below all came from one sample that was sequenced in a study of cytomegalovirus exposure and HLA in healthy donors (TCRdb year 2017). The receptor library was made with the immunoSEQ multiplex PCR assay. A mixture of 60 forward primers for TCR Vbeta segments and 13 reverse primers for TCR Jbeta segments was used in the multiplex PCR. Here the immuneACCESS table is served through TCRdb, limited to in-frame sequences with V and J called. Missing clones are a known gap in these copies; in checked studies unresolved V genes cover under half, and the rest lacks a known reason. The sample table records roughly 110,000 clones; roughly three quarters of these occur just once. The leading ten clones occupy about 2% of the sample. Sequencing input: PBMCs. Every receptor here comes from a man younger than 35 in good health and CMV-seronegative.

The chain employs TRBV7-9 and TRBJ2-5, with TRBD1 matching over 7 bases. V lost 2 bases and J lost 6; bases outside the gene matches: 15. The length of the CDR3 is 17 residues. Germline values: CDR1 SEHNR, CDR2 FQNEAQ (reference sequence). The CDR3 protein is CASSLNAATGVRKTQYF. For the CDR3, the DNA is TGTGCCAGCAGCTTAAACGCGGCCACAGGGGTCAGGAAGACCCAGTACTTC.

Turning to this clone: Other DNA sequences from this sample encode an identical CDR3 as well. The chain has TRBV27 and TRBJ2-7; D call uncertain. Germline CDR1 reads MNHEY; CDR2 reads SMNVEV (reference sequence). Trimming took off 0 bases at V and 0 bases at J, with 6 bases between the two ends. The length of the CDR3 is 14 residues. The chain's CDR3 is CASSLSLSSYEQYF. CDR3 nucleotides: TGTGCCAGCAGTTTATCTTTGAGCTCCTACGAGCAGTACTTC.

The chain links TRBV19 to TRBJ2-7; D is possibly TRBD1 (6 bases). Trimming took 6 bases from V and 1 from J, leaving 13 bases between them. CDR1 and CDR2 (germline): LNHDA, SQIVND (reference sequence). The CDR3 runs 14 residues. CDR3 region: CASSKKQGSYEQYF. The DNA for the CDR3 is TGTGCCAGTAGCAAAAAACAGGGTTCCTACGAGCAGTACTTC.

In nucleotides, the CDR3 is TGTGCCAGCAGCCCAGGACCAGGGATAGGAGAGACCCAGTACTTC. It is translated as CASSPGPGIGETQYF. The rearrangement uses TRBV5-6 and TRBJ2-5; D is perhaps TRBD1 (5 bases). The CDR3 length is 15 residues. Deletions cut 4 bases from V and 4 bases from J, with 17 bases between. CDR1 and CDR2 from the germline V gene are SGHDT and YYEEEE.

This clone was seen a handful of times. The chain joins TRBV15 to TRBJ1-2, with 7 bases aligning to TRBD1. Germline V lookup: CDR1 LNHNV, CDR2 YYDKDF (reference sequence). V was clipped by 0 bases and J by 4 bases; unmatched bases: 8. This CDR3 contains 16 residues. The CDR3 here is CATSRDGTGAFYGYTF. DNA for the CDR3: TGTGCCACCAGCAGAGACGGCACAGGGGCTTTCTATGGCTACACCTTC.

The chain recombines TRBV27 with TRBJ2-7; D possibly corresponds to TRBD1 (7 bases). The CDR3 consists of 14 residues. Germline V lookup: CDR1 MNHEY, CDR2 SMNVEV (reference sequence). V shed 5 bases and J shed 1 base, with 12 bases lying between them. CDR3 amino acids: CASSPAGGSYEQYF. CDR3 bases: TGTGCCAGCAGTCCCGCAGGGGGGTCCTACGAGCAGTACTTC.